Shown below are 15 T cell receptor beta chains from a single sample sequenced in a study of blood T cell repertoires in COVID-19. The repertoire was sequenced with immunoSEQ multiplex PCR; TCRdb's copy has only in-frame clones and lacks some. The repertoire has some 90,000 clones, roughly 80% of them found once; the top ten carry around a fifth. The sequenced sample consisted of peripheral blood. The receptors come from a human donor in a cohort sampled during active COVID-19.

This clone was found once. The rearrangement joins TRBV5-1 to TRBJ1-2; 11 nucleotides agree with TRBD1. V was pared by 0 bases and J by 4 bases, with 2 bases of the junction left unmatched. CDR1 and CDR2 (germline): SGHRS, YFSETQ. The length of the CDR3 is 15 residues. DNA of the CDR3: TGCGCCAGCAGCTTGGCCGGGACAGGGGGCTATGGCTACACCTTC. Translated, it gives CASSLAGTGGYGYTF.

The rearrangement joins TRBV5-1 to TRBJ2-1, with 7 bases fitting TRBD2. After removal of 5 bases from V and 5 bases from J, the junction contained 4 bases not matched to a gene. This CDR3 is 13 amino acids long. Germline CDR1 and CDR2: SGHRS and YFSETQ. The DNA of the CDR3 is TGCGCCAGCAGGCGGGAGAGGAACAATGAGCAGTTCTTC. Protein sequence: CASRRERNNEQFF.

V is TRBV5-6 and J is TRBJ2-2, with TRBD2 matching over 8 bases. The CDR3 is 16 amino acids. The ends lost 2 bases at V and 6 bases at J; junction bases unmatched: 9. Germline-derived CDR1 and CDR2 are SGHDT and YYEEEE. The CDR3 region is CASSFLSGSKAGELFF. As DNA, the CDR3 is TGTGCCAGCAGCTTTCTGAGCGGGAGTAAAGCCGGGGAGCTGTTTTTT.

This sequence joins TRBV6-1 and TRBJ2-3; TRBD2 matches at 16 bases. Germline V CDR1 and CDR2: MNHNS, SASEGT. The CDR3 length is 18 residues. The V gene end was trimmed by 4 bases and the J gene end by 1 base; junction bases not matched to a gene: 5. Here the CDR3 reads CASSGPGLAGGGTDTQYF. CDR3 coding DNA: TGTGCCAGCAGTGGGCCGGGACTAGCGGGGGGGGGCACAGATACGCAGTATTTT.

This chain connects TRBV9 to TRBJ1-4, with unresolved D. The CDR3 is 17 residues long. Germline V gene lookup returns CDR1 SGDLS and CDR2 YYNGEE. Trimming left V 6 bases short and J 5 bases short, with 23 bases between. DNA for the CDR3: TGTGCCAGCACGCATGGGGAGAAAGGAAAGGAAAATGAAAAACTGTTTTTT. This sequence encodes CASTHGEKGKENEKLFF. The full variable domain, its missing parts supplied by reference TRBV9 and TRBJ1-4, is DSGVTQTPKHLITATGQRVTLRCSPRSGDLSVYWYQQSLDQGLQFLIQYYNGEERAKGNILERFSAQQFPDLHSELNLSSLELGDSALYFCASTHGEKGKENEKLFFGSGTQLSVL.

This chain connects TRBV18 to TRBJ2-7; possibly TRBD2 for D (5 bases). CDR1 KGHSH and CDR2 LQKENI come from the germline V gene. The CDR3 runs 13 residues. Between the trimmed V and J ends, which lost 2 bases and 4 bases, there was a span of 9 bases. The CDR3 bases are TGTGCCAGCTCACCAGGAGGCTATTACGAGCAGTACTTC. This codes for CASSPGGYYEQYF. The variable domain in full, completed from reference TRBV18 and TRBJ2-7, reads NAGVMQNPRHLVRRRGQEARLRCSPMKGHSHVYWYRQLPEEGLKFMVYLQKENIIDESGMPKERFSAEFPKEGPSILRIQQVVRGDSAAYFCASSPGGYYEQYFGPGTRLTVT.

This clone was seen just once. The V call is TRBV11-1, the J call TRBJ1-1; D is unclear. Per the germline V gene, CDR1 is SGHAT and CDR2 is FQDESV (reference sequence). The V end was cut by 1 base, the J end by 8 bases, with 8 bases between. The CDR3 is 12 residues long. This CDR3 is CASSLVGREAFF. Here the CDR3 DNA reads TGTGCCAGCAGCTTAGTGGGCAGAGAAGCTTTCTTT.

The chain employs TRBV5-1 and TRBJ2-7, with D tentatively TRBD1 (5 bases). Per germline, CDR1 SGHRS and CDR2 YFSETQ. This CDR3 comprises 11 residues. The V end was cut by 6 bases, the J end by 5 bases, with 9 bases between. This CDR3 is CASKGDHEQYF. The CDR3 DNA sequence: TGCGCCAGCAAAGGGGATCACGAGCAGTACTTC.

The chain joins TRBV9 to TRBJ2-2, with 7 bases fitting TRBD1. The CDR3 is 15 amino acids. Germline-derived CDR1 and CDR2 are SGDLS and YYNGEE. The ends lost 2 bases at V and 0 bases at J; junction bases unmatched: 1. CDR3 region: CASSVGTANTGELFF. CDR3 coding DNA: TGTGCCAGCAGCGTCGGGACAGCGAACACCGGGGAGCTGTTTTTT.

The J gene is TRBJ2-7, the V gene TRBV6-2 or TRBV6-3; TRBD1 agrees at 9 bases. Germline V gene sequence: CDR1 MNHEY, CDR2 SVGEGT. Losses at the gene ends were 0 bases for V and 3 bases for J; bases not matched to a gene: 6. The CDR3 totals 16 residues. The CDR3 region has the DNA TGTGCCAGCAGTTACTCGGAGCAGGACAGGGGCTACGAGCAGTACTTC. It yields the protein CASSYSEQDRGYEQYF.

This chain links TRBV27 with TRBJ2-7; TRBD2 aligns across 7 bases. CDR1 and CDR2 (germline): MNHEY, SMNVEV (reference sequence). The CDR3 spans 15 residues. The ends lost 3 bases at V and 2 bases at J; junction bases unmatched: 7. The CDR3 region has the DNA TGTGCCAGCAGTTTGTCGCGGGAGAGGACCTACGAGCAGTACTTC. It translates to CASSLSRERTYEQYF.

CDR3 DNA: TGTGCCAGCAGTTACTCGAAGTTAGCGGGAGGCAACGAGCAGTACTTC. Protein product: CASSYSKLAGGNEQYF. The chain couples TRBV6-5 to TRBJ2-7; TRBD2 agrees at 10 bases. CDR1 is MNHEY and CDR2 is SVGAGI in the germline V gene. The CDR3 has 16 amino acids. The junction had 7 bases not matched to a gene; V was cut back by 0 bases and J by 5 bases.

This clone was found once. The DNA for the CDR3 is TGCGCCAGCTGCCCGGAGACAGCGGGAGCCAAAAACATTCAGTACTTC. Protein product: CASCPETAGAKNIQYF. The chain recombines TRBV5-1 with TRBJ2-4; tentatively, D is TRBD2 (6 bases). Germline V gene lookup returns CDR1 SGHRS and CDR2 YFSETQ. This CDR3 has 16 residues. Deletions cut 7 bases from V and 0 bases from J, with 17 bases between.

The chain links TRBV6-5 to TRBJ1-1; no definite D call. Trimming cost V 8 bases and J 0 bases, with 7 bases left between them. This CDR3 contains 12 residues. CDR1 is MNHEY, CDR2 SVGAGI, per germline. CDR3 nucleotides: TGTGCCAGCCTGAGTATGAACACTGAAGCTTTCTTT. The encoded protein is CASLSMNTEAFF.

The rearrangement uses TRBV30 and TRBJ2-1, with 7 bases identical to TRBD1. CDR3 length: 16 residues. Germline V gene data show CDR1 as GTSNPN and CDR2 as SVGIG (reference sequence). Germline trimming cut 2 bases from V and 1 base from J; bases unmatched to any gene: 8. CDR3 region: CAWSSPTGKSYNEQFF. CDR3 DNA sequence: TGTGCCTGGAGTTCGCCGACAGGGAAGTCCTACAATGAGCAGTTCTTC.